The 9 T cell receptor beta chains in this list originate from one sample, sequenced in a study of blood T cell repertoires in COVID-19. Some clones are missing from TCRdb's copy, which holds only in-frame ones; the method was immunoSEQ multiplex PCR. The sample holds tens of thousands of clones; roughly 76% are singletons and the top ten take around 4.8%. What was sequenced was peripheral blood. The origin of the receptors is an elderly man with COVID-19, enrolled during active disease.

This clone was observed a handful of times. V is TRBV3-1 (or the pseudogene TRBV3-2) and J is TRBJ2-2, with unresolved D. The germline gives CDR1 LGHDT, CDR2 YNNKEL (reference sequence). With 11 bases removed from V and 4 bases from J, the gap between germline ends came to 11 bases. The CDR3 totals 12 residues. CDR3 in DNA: TGTGCCTCCACCGCGGTCACCGGGGAGCTGTTTTTT. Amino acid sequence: CASTAVTGELFF.

The CDR3 reads CASSPDYGYTF. The DNA for the CDR3 is TGTGCCAGCAGTCCAGATTATGGCTACACCTTC. The chain combines TRBV2 with TRBJ1-2; D is unclear. Germline CDR1 reads SNHLY; CDR2 reads FYNNEI. The CDR3 is 11 residues long. V lost 5 bases and J lost 5, with 6 bases in between.

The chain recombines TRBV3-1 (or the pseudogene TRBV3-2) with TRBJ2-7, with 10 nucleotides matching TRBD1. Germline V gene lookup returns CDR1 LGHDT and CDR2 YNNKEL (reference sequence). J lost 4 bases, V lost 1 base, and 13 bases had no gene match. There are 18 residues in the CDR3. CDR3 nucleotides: TGTGCCAGCAGCCAAGGAAGGGGGCCGGGACAGGGGATTTACGAGCAGTACTTC. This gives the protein CASSQGRGPGQGIYEQYF.

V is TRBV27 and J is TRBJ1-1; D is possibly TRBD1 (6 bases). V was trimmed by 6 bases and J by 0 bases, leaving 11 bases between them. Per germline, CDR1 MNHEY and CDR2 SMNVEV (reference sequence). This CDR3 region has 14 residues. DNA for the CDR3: TGTGCCAGCAGCCTGACAGGCATGAACACTGAAGCTTTCTTT. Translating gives CASSLTGMNTEAFF.

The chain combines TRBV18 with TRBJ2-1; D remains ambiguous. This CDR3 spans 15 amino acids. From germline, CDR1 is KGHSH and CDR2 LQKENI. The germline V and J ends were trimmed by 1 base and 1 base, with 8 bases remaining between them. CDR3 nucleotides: TGTGCCAGCTCACCACTAGCCGGGTCCTACAATGAGCAGTTCTTC. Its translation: CASSPLAGSYNEQFF. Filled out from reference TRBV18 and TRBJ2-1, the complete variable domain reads NAGVMQNPRHLVRRRGQEARLRCSPMKGHSHVYWYRQLPEEGLKFMVYLQKENIIDESGMPKERFSAEFPKEGPSILRIQQVVRGDSAAYFCASSPLAGSYNEQFFGPGTRLTVL.

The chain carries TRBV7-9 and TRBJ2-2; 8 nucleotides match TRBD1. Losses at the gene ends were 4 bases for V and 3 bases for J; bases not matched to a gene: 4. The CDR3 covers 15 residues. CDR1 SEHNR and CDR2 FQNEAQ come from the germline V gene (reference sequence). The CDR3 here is CASSSGQGYTGELFF. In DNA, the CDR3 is TGTGCCAGCAGCTCAGGACAGGGCTACACCGGGGAGCTGTTTTTT.

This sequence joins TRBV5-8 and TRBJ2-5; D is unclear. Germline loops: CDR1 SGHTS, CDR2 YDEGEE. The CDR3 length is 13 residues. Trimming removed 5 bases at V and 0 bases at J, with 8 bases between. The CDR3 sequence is CASRSVDQETQYF. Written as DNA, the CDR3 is TGTGCCAGCAGGTCGGTAGACCAAGAGACCCAGTACTTC.

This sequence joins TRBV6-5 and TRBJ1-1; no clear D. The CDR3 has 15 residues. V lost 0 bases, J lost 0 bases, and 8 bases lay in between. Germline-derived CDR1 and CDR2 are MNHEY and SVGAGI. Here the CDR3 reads CASSYSRLMNTEAFF. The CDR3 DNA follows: TGTGCCAGCAGTTACTCGAGATTGATGAACACTGAAGCTTTCTTT.

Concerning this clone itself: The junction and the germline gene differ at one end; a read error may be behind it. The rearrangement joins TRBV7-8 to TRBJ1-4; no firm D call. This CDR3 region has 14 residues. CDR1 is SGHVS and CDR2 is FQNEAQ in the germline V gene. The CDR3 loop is CASSSTASNEKLFF. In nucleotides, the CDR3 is TGTGCCAGCAGCTCTACAGCCAGTAATGAGAAACTGTTTTTT.